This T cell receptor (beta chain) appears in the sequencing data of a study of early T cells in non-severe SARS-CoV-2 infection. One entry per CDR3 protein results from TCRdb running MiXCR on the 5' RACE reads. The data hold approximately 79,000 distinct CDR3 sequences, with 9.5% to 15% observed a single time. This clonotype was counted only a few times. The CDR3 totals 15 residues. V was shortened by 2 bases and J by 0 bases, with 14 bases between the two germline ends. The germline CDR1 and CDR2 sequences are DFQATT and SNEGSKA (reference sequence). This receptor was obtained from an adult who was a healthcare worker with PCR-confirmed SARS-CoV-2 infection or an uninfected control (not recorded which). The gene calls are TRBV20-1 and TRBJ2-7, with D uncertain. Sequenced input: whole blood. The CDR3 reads CSARRLTVSSYEQYF. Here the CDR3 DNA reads TGCAGTGCTAGAAGACTGACCGTGAGCTCCTACGAGCAGTACTTC.